This T cell receptor (beta chain) came from a study of T cells expressing NK-cell markers. CDR3 length equals 13 residues. CDR1 and CDR2 (germline): PRHDT, FYEKMQ (reference sequence). TCRdb derives one entry per CDR3 protein from the 5' RACE reads, leaving out DNA. This sample's clone table lists 500,000 to 600,000 distinct CDR3 sequences. The rearrangement links TRBV13 to TRBJ1-5. The source is a man younger than 35 in good health. The sample was blood T cells: a sorted CD56 or NKG2C T cell subset, CD4+ or CD8+ T cells, or bulk PBMC T cells (not recorded which). This CDR3 is CASSLRSGQPQHF.